The present entry profiles one T cell receptor beta chain with its context. The data are from a study of T cell changes during pregnancy in multiple sclerosis. TCRdb keeps only in-frame clones here, not all; method: immunoSEQ multiplex PCR. The top ten hold roughly 9% of the sample, which has 40,000 to 55,000 clones, about 90% seen once. The CDR3 length is 13 residues. V lost 4 bases to trimming and J lost 3 bases, with 11 bases between them. Germline V gene data show CDR1 as SGHDT and CDR2 as YYEEEE. The chain combines TRBV5-6 with TRBJ2-7; D is unclear. Sequencing used CD8+ T cells from peripheral blood mononuclear cells, obtained after pregnancy. This receptor was obtained from a female donor with multiple sclerosis, enrolled in a pregnancy study. CDR3 residues: CASSAEFGYEQYF. The CDR3 DNA reads as TGTGCCAGCAGCGCGGAGTTCGGCTACGAGCAGTACTTC.